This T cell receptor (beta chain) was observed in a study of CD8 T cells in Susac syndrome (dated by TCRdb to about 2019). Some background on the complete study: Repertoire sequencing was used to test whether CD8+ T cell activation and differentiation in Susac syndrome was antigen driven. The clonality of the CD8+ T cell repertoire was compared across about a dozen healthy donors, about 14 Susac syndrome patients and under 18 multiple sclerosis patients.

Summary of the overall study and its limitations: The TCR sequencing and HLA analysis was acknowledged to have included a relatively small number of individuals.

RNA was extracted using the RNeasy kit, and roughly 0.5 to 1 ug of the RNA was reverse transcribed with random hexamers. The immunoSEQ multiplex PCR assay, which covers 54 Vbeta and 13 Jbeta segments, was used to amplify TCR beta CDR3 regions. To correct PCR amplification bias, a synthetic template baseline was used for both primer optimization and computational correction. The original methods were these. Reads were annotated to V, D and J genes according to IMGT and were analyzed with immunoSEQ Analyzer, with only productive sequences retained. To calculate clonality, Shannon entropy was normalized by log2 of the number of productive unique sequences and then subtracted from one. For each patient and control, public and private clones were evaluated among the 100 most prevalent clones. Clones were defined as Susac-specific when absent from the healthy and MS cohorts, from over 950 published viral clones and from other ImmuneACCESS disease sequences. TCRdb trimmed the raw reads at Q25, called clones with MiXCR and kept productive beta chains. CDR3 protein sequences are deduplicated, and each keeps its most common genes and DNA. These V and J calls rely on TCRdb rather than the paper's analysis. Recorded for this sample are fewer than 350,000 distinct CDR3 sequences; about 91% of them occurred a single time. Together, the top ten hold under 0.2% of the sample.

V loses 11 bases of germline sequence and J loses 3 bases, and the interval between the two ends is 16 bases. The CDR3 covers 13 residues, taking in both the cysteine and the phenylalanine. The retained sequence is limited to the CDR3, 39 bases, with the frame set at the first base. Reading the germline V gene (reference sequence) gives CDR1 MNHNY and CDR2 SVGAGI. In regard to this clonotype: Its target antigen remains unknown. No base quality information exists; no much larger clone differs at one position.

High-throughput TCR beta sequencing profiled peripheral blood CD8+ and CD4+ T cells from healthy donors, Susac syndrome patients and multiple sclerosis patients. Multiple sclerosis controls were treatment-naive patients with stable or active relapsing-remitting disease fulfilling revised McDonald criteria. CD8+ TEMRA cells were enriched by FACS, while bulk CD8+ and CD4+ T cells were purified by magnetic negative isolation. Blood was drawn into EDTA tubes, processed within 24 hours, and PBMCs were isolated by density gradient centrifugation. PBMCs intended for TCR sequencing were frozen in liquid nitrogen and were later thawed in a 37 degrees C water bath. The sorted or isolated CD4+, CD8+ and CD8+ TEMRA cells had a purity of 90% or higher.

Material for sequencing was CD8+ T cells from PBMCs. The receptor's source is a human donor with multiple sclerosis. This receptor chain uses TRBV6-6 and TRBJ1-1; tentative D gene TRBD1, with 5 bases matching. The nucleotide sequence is TGTGCCCTCGGGGGGGACGGGGACACTGAAGCTTTCTTT. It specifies CALGGDGDTEAFF.